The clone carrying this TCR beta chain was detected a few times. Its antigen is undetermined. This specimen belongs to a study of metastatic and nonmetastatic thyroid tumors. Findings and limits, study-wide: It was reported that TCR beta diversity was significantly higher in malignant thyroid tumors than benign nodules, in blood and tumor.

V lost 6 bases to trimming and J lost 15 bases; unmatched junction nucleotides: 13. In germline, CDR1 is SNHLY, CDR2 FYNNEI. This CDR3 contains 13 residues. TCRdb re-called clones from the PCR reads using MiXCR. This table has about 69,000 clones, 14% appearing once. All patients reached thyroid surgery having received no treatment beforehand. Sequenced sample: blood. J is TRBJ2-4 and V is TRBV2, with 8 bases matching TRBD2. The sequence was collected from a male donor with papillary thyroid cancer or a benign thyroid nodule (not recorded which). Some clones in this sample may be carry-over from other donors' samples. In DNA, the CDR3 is TGTGCCAGCAGGTTAGGACTAGCTGTTCGGCTGTACTTC. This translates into CASRLGLAVRLYF.